Below are 18 T cell receptor beta chains sequenced from a single sample in a study of identical twins. TCRdb fed the 5' RACE reads into MiXCR, producing one record per CDR3 protein. This repertoire shows 600,000 to 800,000 distinct CDR3 sequences, 21% found once; its top ten account for roughly 4%. These data were also reused for a study on T cells expressing NK-cell markers.

The sample was PBMCs. These receptors were collected from a woman aged 18-29 years in good health.

The chain has TRBV7-2 and TRBJ2-1; weak D call: TRBD2 (5 bases). Germline V gives CDR1 SGHTA, CDR2 FQGNSA. V was clipped by 2 bases and J by 10 bases, with 9 bases between them. This CDR3 is 12 amino acids long. CDR3 DNA sequence: TGTGCCAGCAGCTTAAAAACGGGAGAGCAGTTCTTC. Residues: CASSLKTGEQFF.

The table lists this clonotype with a few counts. The chain uses TRBV6-5 and TRBJ2-2; 9 positions agree with TRBD2. Germline assignment: CDR1 MNHEY and CDR2 SVGAGI. With 4 bases clipped from V and 2 bases from J, the junction kept 8 bases outside the gene matches. The CDR3 contains 17 residues. This chain's CDR3 is CASSSPGLALNTGELFF. DNA for the CDR3: TGTGCCAGCAGTTCCCCCGGACTAGCGCTTAACACCGGGGAGCTGTTTTTT.

This clonotype appeared a few times. The rearrangement joins TRBV20-1 to TRBJ2-7; 10 bases are a match to TRBD2. The CDR3 is made up of 16 amino acids. V gave up 7 bases and J gave up 3 bases; unmatched junction bases: 15. Germline V CDR1 and CDR2: DFQATT, SNEGSKA (reference sequence). As DNA, the CDR3 is TGCAGTGTAATGAAACTAGCGGGACCCACGATCTACGAGCAGTACTTC. This codes for CSVMKLAGPTIYEQYF.

The rearrangement links TRBV10-3 to TRBJ2-3; 8 nucleotides match TRBD1. The V segment lost 11 bases and the J segment 5 bases; nucleotides outside the gene matches: 9. In germline, CDR1 is ENHRY, CDR2 SYGVKD. This CDR3 has 13 residues. The CDR3 coding sequence is TGTGCCGCCCAGACAGGGGCCGAAGATACGCAGTATTTT. Translated: CAAQTGAEDTQYF.

This clonotype has only a few counts. V and J are TRBV6-1 and TRBJ2-7; D uncertain. CDR1 and CDR2 (germline): MNHNS, SASEGT. This CDR3 has 13 residues. Trimming cost V 8 bases and J 1 base, with 12 bases left between them. This chain's CDR3 is CASSTAASYEQYF. Here the CDR3 DNA reads TGTGCCAGCTCCACCGCAGCGTCCTACGAGCAGTACTTC.

This clonotype was recorded a few times. This sequence joins TRBV10-3 and TRBJ2-7, with TRBD1 identical over 8 bases. The V segment lost 6 bases and the J segment 5 bases; nucleotides outside the gene matches: 9. The CDR3 consists of 14 residues. Germline CDR1 is ENHRY and CDR2 is SYGVKD. The CDR3 DNA reads as TGTGCCATCAGGGGAGGACAGGGCGGGGACGAGCAGTACTTC. It translates to CAIRGGQGGDEQYF.

The J gene is TRBJ2-3, the V gene TRBV5-5; TRBD1 agrees at 9 bases. Germline V gives CDR1 SGHKS, CDR2 YYEKEE (reference sequence). The V gene end was trimmed by 0 bases and the J gene end by 2 bases; junction bases not matched to a gene: 4. This CDR3 region has 16 residues. CDR3 nucleotide sequence: TGTGCCAGCAGCTTGGGGACAGGGGTTTTCACAGATACGCAGTATTTT. This gives the protein CASSLGTGVFTDTQYF.

The sample holds a few counts of this clonotype. The rearrangement joins TRBV5-6 to TRBJ2-1, with D possibly matching TRBD2 (7 bases). The ends were cut back, 4 bases at V and 6 bases at J, with 14 bases in the middle. Germline V gene data show CDR1 as SGHDT and CDR2 as YYEEEE. CDR3 size: 14 residues. The CDR3 region has the DNA TGTGCCAGCAGCGTGGGGGGGGCGGGCAATGAGCAGTTCTTC. This encodes CASSVGGAGNEQFF.

The sample holds a few counts of this clonotype. The chain recombines TRBV5-1 with TRBJ2-1; D is unresolved. Trimming removed 0 bases at V and 8 bases at J, with 9 bases between. Germline CDR1 SGHRS, CDR2 YFSETQ. The CDR3 is made up of 13 amino acids. The CDR3 reads CASSLALVDEQFF. DNA for the CDR3: TGCGCCAGCAGCTTGGCCCTGGTTGATGAGCAGTTCTTC.

The V gene is TRBV5-1, the J gene TRBJ1-1; D is ambiguous. The V end lost 0 bases, the J end lost 0 bases, and 9 bases lay between the germline ends. From germline, CDR1 is SGHRS and CDR2 YFSETQ. This CDR3 has 15 residues. The DNA for the CDR3 is TGCGCCAGCAGCTTGGGGGCCTACATGAACACTGAAGCTTTCTTT. Translating gives CASSLGAYMNTEAFF.

The table lists this clonotype with a few counts. The chain uses TRBV7-2 and TRBJ2-7; maybe TRBD2 (6 bases). Germline V gene lookup returns CDR1 SGHTA and CDR2 FQGNSA. V was trimmed by 4 bases and J by 13 bases, leaving 8 bases between them. CDR3 length: 9 amino acids. This chain's CDR3 is CASSWGLYF. In nucleotides, the CDR3 is TGTGCCAGCAGCTGGGGACTTTACTTC.

This clonotype was detected a few times. The genes are TRBV18 and TRBJ1-4, with D possibly TRBD1 on 5 matching bases. Germline CDR1 reads KGHSH; CDR2 reads LQKENI. CDR3 length: 14 residues. Deletions cut 0 bases from V and 5 bases from J, with 7 bases between. The CDR3 protein is CASSPPGVNEKLFF. DNA of the CDR3: TGTGCCAGCTCACCACCAGGGGTGAATGAAAAACTGTTTTTT.

This clonotype was counted many times. The chain uses TRBV20-1 and TRBJ2-7; weak D call: TRBD2 (6 bases). Germline CDR1 and CDR2: DFQATT and SNEGSKA (reference sequence). V lost 6 bases to trimming and J lost 0 bases, with 12 bases between them. The CDR3 is made up of 13 amino acids. DNA for the CDR3: TGCAGTGCGGTAGCGGATAGCTCCTACGAGCAGTACTTC. Translated, it gives CSAVADSSYEQYF.

The chain carries TRBV12-3 or TRBV12-4 and TRBJ2-5; possible D gene TRBD1, 5 bases. This CDR3 has 16 residues. Trimming cost V 6 bases and J 7 bases, with 24 bases left between them. The CDR3 here is CASSSNRRKERGTQYF. Written as DNA, the CDR3 is TGTGCCAGCAGCTCAAATCGGCGGAAAGAAAGGGGGACCCAGTACTTC.

The chain employs TRBV21-1 and TRBJ2-1. TRBV21-1 has pseudogene status. The CDR3 has 9 amino acids. The CDR3 DNA follows: TGTGCCAGCAGCAAACGTGTGTTCTTC. Protein sequence: CASSKRVFF.

The rearrangement links TRBV12-3 or TRBV12-4 to TRBJ2-7; possibly TRBD1 or TRBD2 for D (5 bases each). Trimming left V 5 bases short and J 7 bases short, with 18 bases between. The CDR3 is 14 residues long. CDR3 in amino acids: CASSLSGTPGEQYF. Written as DNA, the CDR3 is TGTGCCAGCAGTCTTTCCGGGACCCCCGGAGAGCAGTACTTC.

Note on this clonotype: Since a much larger clone is just one base distant, this may be a read error. This sequence joins TRBV27 and TRBJ2-7; the D gene is possibly TRBD1 (7 bases). In germline, CDR1 is MNHEY, CDR2 SMNVEV (reference sequence). The germline V and J ends were trimmed by 4 bases and 0 bases, with 16 bases remaining between them. This CDR3 spans 16 amino acids. The CDR3 nucleotides read TGTGCCAGCAGTTCCAGGGGGGTAATAAACTCCTACGAGCAGTACTTC. The encoded protein is CASSSRGVINSYEQYF.

This clonotype was seen a few times. The chain joins TRBV7-2 to TRBJ2-2; D remains unclear. The CDR3 is 13 amino acids. CDR1 is SGHTA and CDR2 is FQGNSA in the germline V gene. Deletions cut 5 bases from V and 7 bases from J, with 11 bases between. This CDR3 reads CASSQMGNGELFF. The CDR3 DNA follows: TGTGCCAGCAGCCAGATGGGCAACGGGGAGCTGTTTTTT.